The rows below give T cell receptor beta chains drawn from one sample of a study of blood T cell repertoires in COVID-19. This table comes from immunoSEQ multiplex PCR, and its TCRdb copy is limited to in-frame clones, with some not included. The sample has approximately 200,000 clones, about 80% seen once. The sample comprised PBMCs or T cells enriched from blood (not recorded which). All receptors derive from a man aged 35 to 55 who had recovered from COVID-19. The CDR3 runs from the conserved cysteine through the conserved F or W. Each record gives: clone size, V gene, D gene, J gene, CDR3 DNA, CDR3 protein. A D gene is named only where the DNA matches it firmly. Rows give clone size only sometimes, using once, few, many, or a class for an expanded clone.

.	TRBV19	.	TRBJ1-6	TGTGCCAGTAAAGAAGGGAGTTCACCCCTCCACTTT	CASKEGSSPLHF
.	TRBV9	.	TRBJ1-2	TGTGCCAGCAGCGTAGGAGGTTATGGCTACACCTTC	CASSVGGYGYTF
few	TRBV29-1	TRBD2	TRBJ2-2	TGCAGCGTTAAACTAGCGGGGAGAACGAACACCGGGGAGCTGTTTTTT	CSVKLAGRTNTGELFF
.	TRBV10-3	TRBD1	TRBJ1-5	TGTGCCATCAGTCAGGGGGATCATCAGCCCCAGCATTTT	CAISQGDHQPQHF
.	TRBV4-1	.	TRBJ1-4	TGCGCCAGCAGCCAAGATGCGGAAAAACTGTTTTTT	CASSQDAEKLFF
.	TRBV6-6	TRBD1	TRBJ2-7	TGTGCCAGCACAGGACAGGGGGGCTACGAGCAGTACTTC	CASTGQGGYEQYF
.	TRBV19	.	TRBJ2-7	TGTGCCAGTAGTATAGTAGGGGGAGTCGAGCAGTACTTC	CASSIVGGVEQYF
few	TRBV2	TRBD1	TRBJ2-7	TGTGCCAGCAGAGCAGATCCGGGACAGAGCTACGAGCAGTACTTC	CASRADPGQSYEQYF
.	TRBV13	TRBD2	TRBJ2-1	TGTGCCAGCAGCGCGGGGGGGGCGTCGAATGAGCAGTTCTTC	CASSAGGASNEQFF
.	TRBV7-2	.	TRBJ1-5	TGTGCCAGCAGCTTCTGGCATAGCAATCAGCCCCAGCATTTT	CASSFWHSNQPQHF
.	TRBV12-5	.	TRBJ1-4	TGTGCTAGTGACCATACCCCGACAGCAACTAATGAAAAACTGTTTTTT	CASDHTPTATNEKLFF
.	TRBV9	TRBD1	TRBJ2-1	TGTGCCAGCAGCCGACAGACCGGGACAGGGCGCAATGAGCAGTTCTTC	CASSRQTGTGRNEQFF
.	TRBV28	TRBD1	TRBJ1-5	TGTGCCAGCAGTCCCCCAGGACAGGGCGGGCAGCCCCAGCATTTT	CASSPPGQGGQPQHF
.	TRBV6-2/TRBV6-3	TRBD1	TRBJ1-2	TGTGCCAGCAGTTACGTCCAGGGGGCGCGTGGCTACACCTTC	CASSYVQGARGYTF
.	TRBV3-1/TRBV3-2	TRBD1	TRBJ1-1	TGTGCCAGCAGCCCGTACGGACAGGGGATGAACACTGAAGCTTTCTTT	CASSPYGQGMNTEAFF
.	TRBV5-1	.	TRBJ1-5	TGCGCCAGCAGCGCCGGGACAAACAATCAGCCCCAGCATTTT	CASSAGTNNQPQHF
.	TRBV12-1	.	TRBJ1-4	TGTGCCAGCAGCTTTGGAGGCGTAGCGGGATCCGAAAAACTGTTTTTT	CASSFGGVAGSEKLFF
.	TRBV5-6	TRBD1	TRBJ1-1	TGTGCCAGCAGCGGGGGACAGGGGCTCACTGAAGCTTTCTTT	CASSGGQGLTEAFF
.	TRBV11-3	TRBD2	TRBJ2-5	TGTGCCAGCAGCTTGGATTCTAGCGGGGGGGAGACCCAGTACTTC	CASSLDSSGGETQYF
.	TRBV5-4	TRBD1	TRBJ1-6	TGTGCCAGCAGCATGCAGGGGGCTCGTAATAATTCACCCCTCCACTTT	CASSMQGARNNSPLHF
.	TRBV5-8	.	TRBJ2-3	TGTGCCAGCAGCTTGGCCGGCACAGATACGCAGTATTTT	CASSLAGTDTQYF
many	TRBV6-5	TRBD1	TRBJ1-5	TGTGCCAGCAGGGGACAGGGTTATCAGCCCCAGCATTTT	CASRGQGYQPQHF
.	TRBV15	.	TRBJ1-2	TGTGCCACCAGCAGAGCCTCCACTTGGGAGAACTATGGCTACACCTTC	CATSRASTWENYGYTF
.	TRBV24-1	.	TRBJ2-3	TGTGCCACCAGTGATTTCGGGAACGGGGCAGATACGCAGTATTTT	CATSDFGNGADTQYF
.	TRBV10-2	.	TRBJ1-1	TGCGCCAGCAGTGGCGCGGCCGTCATGAACACTGAAGCTTTCTTT	CASSGAAVMNTEAFF
.	TRBV30	.	TRBJ1-2	TGTGCCTGGAGGGTTGGACAGAAATATGGCTACACCTTC	CAWRVGQKYGYTF
few	TRBV6-5	TRBD1	TRBJ1-2	TGTGCCAGCAGTCCGCGACAGGGAGGAGGCTACACCTTC	CASSPRQGGGYTF
.	TRBV30	.	TRBJ1-5	TGTGCCTGGAGTTCGGGGATTCTAAATCAGCCCCAGCATTTT	CAWSSGILNQPQHF
.	TRBV5-1	.	TRBJ1-4	TGCGCCAGCAGCTTGACCTTCAGGGGAACTAATGAAAAACTGTTTTTT	CASSLTFRGTNEKLFF
.	TRBV5-1	.	TRBJ1-2	TGCGCCAGCTTCCAAGGGGGGGCTGGGAGCGGCTACACCTTC	CASFQGGAGSGYTF
.	TRBV18	TRBD2	TRBJ2-1	TGTGCCAGCTCACCACCCCTAGCGGGGGTCCATGAGCAGTTCTTC	CASSPPLAGVHEQFF